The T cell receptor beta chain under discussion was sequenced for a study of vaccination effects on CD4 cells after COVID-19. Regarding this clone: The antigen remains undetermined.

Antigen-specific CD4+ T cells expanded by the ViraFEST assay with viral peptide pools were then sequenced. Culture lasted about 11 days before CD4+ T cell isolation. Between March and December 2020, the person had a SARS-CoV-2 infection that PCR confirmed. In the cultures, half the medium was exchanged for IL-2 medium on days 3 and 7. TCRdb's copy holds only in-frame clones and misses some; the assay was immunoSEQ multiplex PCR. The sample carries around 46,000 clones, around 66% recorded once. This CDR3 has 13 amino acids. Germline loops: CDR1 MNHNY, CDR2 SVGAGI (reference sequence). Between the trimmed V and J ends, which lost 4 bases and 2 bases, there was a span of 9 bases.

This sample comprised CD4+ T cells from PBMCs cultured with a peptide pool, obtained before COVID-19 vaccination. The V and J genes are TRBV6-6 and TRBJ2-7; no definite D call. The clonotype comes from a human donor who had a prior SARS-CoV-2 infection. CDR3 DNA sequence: TGTGCCAGCAGTTTCGACCAAACCTACGAGCAGTACTTC. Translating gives CASSFDQTYEQYF.